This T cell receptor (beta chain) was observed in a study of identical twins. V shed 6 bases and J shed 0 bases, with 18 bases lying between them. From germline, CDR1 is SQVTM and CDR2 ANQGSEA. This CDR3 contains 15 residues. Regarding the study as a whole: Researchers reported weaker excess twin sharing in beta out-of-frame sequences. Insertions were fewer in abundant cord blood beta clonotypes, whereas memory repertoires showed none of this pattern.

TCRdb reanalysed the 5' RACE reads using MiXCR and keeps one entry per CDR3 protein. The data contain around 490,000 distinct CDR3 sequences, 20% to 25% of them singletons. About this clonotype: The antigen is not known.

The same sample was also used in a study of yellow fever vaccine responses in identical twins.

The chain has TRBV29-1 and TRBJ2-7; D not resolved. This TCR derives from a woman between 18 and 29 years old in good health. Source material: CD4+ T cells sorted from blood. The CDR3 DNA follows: TGCAGCGTGAGGCCCGAAATAGCTGGCTCCTACGAGCAGTACTTC. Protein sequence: CSVRPEIAGSYEQYF.